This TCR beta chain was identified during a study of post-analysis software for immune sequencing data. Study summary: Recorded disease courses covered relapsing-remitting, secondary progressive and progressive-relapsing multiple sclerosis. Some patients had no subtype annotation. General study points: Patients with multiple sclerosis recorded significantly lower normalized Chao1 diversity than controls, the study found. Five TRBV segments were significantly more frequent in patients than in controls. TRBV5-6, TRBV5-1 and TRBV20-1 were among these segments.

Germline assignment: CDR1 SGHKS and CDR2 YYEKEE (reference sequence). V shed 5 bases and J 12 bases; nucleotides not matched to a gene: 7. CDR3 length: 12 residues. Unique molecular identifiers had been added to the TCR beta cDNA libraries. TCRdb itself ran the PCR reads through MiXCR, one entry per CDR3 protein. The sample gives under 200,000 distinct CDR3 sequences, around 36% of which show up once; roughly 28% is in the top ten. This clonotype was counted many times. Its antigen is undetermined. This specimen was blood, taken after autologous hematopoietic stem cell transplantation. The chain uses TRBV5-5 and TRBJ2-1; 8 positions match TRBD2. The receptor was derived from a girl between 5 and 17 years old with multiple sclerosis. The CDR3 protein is CASRDASGRQFF. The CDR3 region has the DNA TGTGCCAGCAGGGACGCGAGCGGGAGGCAGTTCTTC.